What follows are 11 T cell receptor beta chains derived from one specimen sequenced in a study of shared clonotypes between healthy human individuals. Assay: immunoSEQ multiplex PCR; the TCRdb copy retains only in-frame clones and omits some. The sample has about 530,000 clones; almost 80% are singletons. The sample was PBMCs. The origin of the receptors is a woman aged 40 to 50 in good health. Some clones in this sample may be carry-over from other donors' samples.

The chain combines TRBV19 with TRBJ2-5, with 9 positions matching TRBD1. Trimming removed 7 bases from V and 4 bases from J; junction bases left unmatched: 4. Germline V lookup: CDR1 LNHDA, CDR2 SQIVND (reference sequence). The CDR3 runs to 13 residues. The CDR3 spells CASNSQGAETQYF. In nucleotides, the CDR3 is TGTGCCAGTAACTCACAGGGGGCAGAGACCCAGTACTTC.

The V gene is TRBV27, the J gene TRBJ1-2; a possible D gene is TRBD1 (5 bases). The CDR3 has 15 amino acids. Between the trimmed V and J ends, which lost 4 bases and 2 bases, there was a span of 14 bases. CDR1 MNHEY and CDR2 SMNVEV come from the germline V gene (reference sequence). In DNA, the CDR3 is TGTGCCAGCAGTTCCTGGGGGACGGACAACTATGGCTACACCTTC. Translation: CASSSWGTDNYGYTF.

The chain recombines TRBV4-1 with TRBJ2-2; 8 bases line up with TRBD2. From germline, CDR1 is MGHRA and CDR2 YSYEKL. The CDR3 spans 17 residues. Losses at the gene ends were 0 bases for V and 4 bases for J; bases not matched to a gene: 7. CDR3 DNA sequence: TGCGCCAGCAGCCAAGATCCCGGGACTAGAGGCACCGGGGAGCTGTTTTTT. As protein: CASSQDPGTRGTGELFF.

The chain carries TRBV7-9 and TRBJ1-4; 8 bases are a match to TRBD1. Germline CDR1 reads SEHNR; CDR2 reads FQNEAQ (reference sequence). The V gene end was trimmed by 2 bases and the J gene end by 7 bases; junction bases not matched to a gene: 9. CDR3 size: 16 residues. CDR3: CASSLNRGEAGEKLFF. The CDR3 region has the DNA TGTGCCAGCAGCTTAAACAGGGGGGAAGCTGGTGAAAAACTGTTTTTT.

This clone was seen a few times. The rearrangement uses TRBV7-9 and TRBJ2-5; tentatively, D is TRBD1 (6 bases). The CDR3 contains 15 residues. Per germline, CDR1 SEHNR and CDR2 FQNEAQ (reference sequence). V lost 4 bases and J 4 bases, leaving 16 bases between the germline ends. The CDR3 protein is CASSSTNRERETQYF. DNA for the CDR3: TGTGCCAGCAGCTCGACTAACAGGGAACGAGAGACCCAGTACTTC.

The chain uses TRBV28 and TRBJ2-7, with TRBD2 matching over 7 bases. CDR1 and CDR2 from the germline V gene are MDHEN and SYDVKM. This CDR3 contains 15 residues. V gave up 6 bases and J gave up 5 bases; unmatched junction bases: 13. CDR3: CASRDPWGGPHEQYF. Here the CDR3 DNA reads TGTGCCAGCAGGGACCCGTGGGGAGGGCCCCACGAGCAGTACTTC.

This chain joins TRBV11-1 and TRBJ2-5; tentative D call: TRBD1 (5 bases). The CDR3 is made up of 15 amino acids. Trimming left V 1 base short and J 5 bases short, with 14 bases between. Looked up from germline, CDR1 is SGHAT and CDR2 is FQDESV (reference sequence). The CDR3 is CASSLVARDFETQYF. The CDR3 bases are TGTGCCAGCAGCTTAGTCGCCAGGGATTTCGAGACCCAGTACTTC.

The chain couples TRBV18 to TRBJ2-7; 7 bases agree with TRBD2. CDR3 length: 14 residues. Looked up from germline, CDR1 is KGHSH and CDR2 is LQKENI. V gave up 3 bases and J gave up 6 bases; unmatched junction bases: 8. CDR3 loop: CASSPVAGAFEQYF. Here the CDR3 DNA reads TGTGCCAGCTCACCGGTGGCGGGAGCTTTCGAGCAGTACTTC. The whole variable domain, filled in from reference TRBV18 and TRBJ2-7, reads NAGVMQNPRHLVRRRGQEARLRCSPMKGHSHVYWYRQLPEEGLKFMVYLQKENIIDESGMPKERFSAEFPKEGPSILRIQQVVRGDSAAYFCASSPVAGAFEQYFGPGTRLTVT.

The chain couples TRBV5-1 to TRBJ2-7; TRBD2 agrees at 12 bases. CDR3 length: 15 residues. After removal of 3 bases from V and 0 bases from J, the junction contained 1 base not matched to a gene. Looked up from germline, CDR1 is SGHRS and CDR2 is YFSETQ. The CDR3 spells CASSWTSGASYEQYF. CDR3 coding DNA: TGCGCCAGCAGCTGGACTAGCGGGGCCTCCTACGAGCAGTACTTC.

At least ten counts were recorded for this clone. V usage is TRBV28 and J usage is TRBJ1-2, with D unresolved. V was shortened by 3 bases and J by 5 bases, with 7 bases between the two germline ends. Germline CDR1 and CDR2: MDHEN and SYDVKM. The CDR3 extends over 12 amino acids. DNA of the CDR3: TGTGCCAGCAGTTTCGCGGAGTATGGCTACACCTTC. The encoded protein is CASSFAEYGYTF.

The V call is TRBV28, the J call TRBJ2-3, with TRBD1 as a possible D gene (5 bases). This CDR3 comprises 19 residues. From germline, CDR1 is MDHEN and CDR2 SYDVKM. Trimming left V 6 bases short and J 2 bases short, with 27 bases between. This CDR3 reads CASSSSRGASSTSTDTQYF. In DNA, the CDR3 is TGTGCCAGCAGCTCTTCTAGGGGCGCCTCCTCAACTTCCACAGATACGCAGTATTTT.